This T cell receptor beta chain was profiled in a study of blood T cell repertoires in COVID-19. Only in-frame clones appear in the TCRdb table, and some are missing; sequencing was by immunoSEQ multiplex PCR. The data show over 200,000 clones, with 70% to 90% seen just once and 2% to 2.5% held by the top ten. The germline V gene has CDR1 SGHRS and CDR2 YFSETQ. The CDR3 extends over 16 amino acids. V dropped 2 bases and J dropped 4; count of bases not matched to a gene: 7. The source of this sequence is a woman in her 50s with acute or convalescent COVID-19. The specimen was peripheral blood. V usage is TRBV5-1 and J usage is TRBJ2-1; 9 bases are a match to TRBD2. CDR3 loop: CASSFLAGEGYNEQFF. The CDR3, as DNA: TGCGCCAGCAGCTTTTTAGCGGGAGAGGGTTACAATGAGCAGTTCTTC.